A single sample gave rise to the 31 T cell receptor beta chains below, sequenced in a study of CD8 T cells in Susac syndrome. cDNA came from around 0.5 to 1 ug RNA primed by random hexamers. TCRdb reprocessed the immunoSEQ multiplex PCR reads with MiXCR, giving one entry per CDR3 protein. The table has about 210,000 distinct CDR3 sequences, 95% seen once. Source material: CD4+ T cells from PBMCs. The receptor source for this set is a human donor with multiple sclerosis.

The CDR3 spells CSAQTSLGYNEQFF. DNA for the CDR3: TGCAGTGCCCAGACTAGCCTCGGGTACAATGAGCAGTTCTTC. This sequence joins TRBV20-1 and TRBJ2-1; 7 bases are shared with TRBD2. V trimming: 6 bases; J trimming: 4 bases; junction bases outside the gene matches: 9. Germline CDR1 reads DFQATT; CDR2 reads SNEGSKA (reference sequence). This CDR3 is built from 14 residues.

This clonotype was counted a single time. J is TRBJ1-3 and V is TRBV27; TRBD1 is a possible D gene (6 bases). The CDR3 loop spans 15 amino acids. Germline V gene sequence: CDR1 MNHEY, CDR2 SMNVEV (reference sequence). Trimming left V 9 bases short and J 7 bases short, with 22 bases between. CDR3 DNA sequence: TGTGCCAGTCAAAAACAGGGAGGGGTGCTTAACACCATATATTTT. It yields the protein CASQKQGGVLNTIYF.

The chain employs TRBV5-1 and TRBJ2-3; D not resolved. Germline V gene data show CDR1 as SGHRS and CDR2 as YFSETQ. This CDR3 is 14 amino acids long. V lost 3 bases, J lost 1 base, and 9 bases lay in between. The CDR3 nucleotides are TGCGCCAGCAGCTGGACCCCGGGCACAGATACGCAGTATTTT. This encodes CASSWTPGTDTQYF.

V and J are TRBV9 and TRBJ2-1, with 10 bases identical to TRBD2. Germline V gives CDR1 SGDLS, CDR2 YYNGEE. CDR3 size: 17 residues. Trimming removed 0 bases from V and 6 bases from J; junction bases left unmatched: 9. CDR3 sequence reads: CASSVELAGVRGNEQFF. The CDR3, as DNA: TGTGCCAGCAGCGTAGAGCTAGCGGGAGTGCGGGGCAATGAGCAGTTCTTC.

The chain carries TRBV3-1 and TRBJ1-2; TRBD1 is a possible D gene (5 bases). The germline CDR1 and CDR2 sequences are LGHDT and YNNKEL (reference sequence). The V and J ends lost 0 bases and 8 bases respectively, with 16 bases between them. CDR3 size: 15 residues. CDR3 DNA: TGTGCCAGCAGCCAAGATCTCCAGGGCTTTTACGGCTACACCTTC. Protein product: CASSQDLQGFYGYTF.

The chain joins TRBV25-1 to TRBJ2-7; tentatively, D is TRBD1 (6 bases). This CDR3 comprises 13 residues. Germline CDR1 and CDR2: MGHDK and SYGVNS. The V end lost 6 bases, the J end lost 1 base, and 10 bases lay between the germline ends. The CDR3 DNA follows: TGTGCCAGCAGAAGGACAGCTTCCTACGAGCAGTACTTC. This encodes CASRRTASYEQYF.

The rearrangement joins TRBV11-1 to TRBJ2-1; 12 positions agree with TRBD2. The J segment lost 8 bases and the V segment lost 3 bases, leaving 5 bases of the junction unmatched. CDR1 SGHAT and CDR2 FQDESV come from the germline V gene (reference sequence). The CDR3 is 15 residues long. The CDR3 nucleotides read TGTGCCAGCAGCTTGGGGACTAGCGGGTTGGATGAGCAGTTCTTC. Its translation: CASSLGTSGLDEQFF.

This clonotype was detected once. The chain employs TRBV30 and TRBJ1-2; D is uncertain. Germline CDR1 reads GTSNPN; CDR2 reads SVGIG (reference sequence). The CDR3 length is 14 residues. Trimming took off 0 bases at V and 0 bases at J, with 8 bases between the two ends. CDR3 in DNA: TGTGCCTGGAGTGTACAGCTGGCTAACTATGGCTACACCTTC. This codes for CAWSVQLANYGYTF.

Here the CDR3 reads CASTQLGYYEQYF. The CDR3 DNA reads as TGTGCCAGCACCCAGTTAGGATACTACGAGCAGTACTTC. This chain joins TRBV25-1 and TRBJ2-7; D is undetermined. CDR1 and CDR2 (germline): MGHDK, SYGVNS. The V end was cut by 7 bases, the J end by 3 bases, with 13 bases between. This CDR3 has 13 amino acids.

The genes are TRBV7-9 and TRBJ1-2; weak D call: TRBD1 (5 bases). Per the germline V gene, CDR1 is SEHNR and CDR2 is FQNEAQ (reference sequence). CDR3 length equals 14 residues. Trimming shortened V by 4 bases and J by 7 bases, and 16 bases separated the two germline ends. The CDR3 protein is CASSSQGYGTGYTF. CDR3 DNA: TGTGCCAGCAGCTCCCAGGGATACGGAACTGGCTACACCTTC.

The J gene is TRBJ2-7, the V gene TRBV20-1, with 8 positions matching TRBD1. CDR1 is DFQATT and CDR2 is SNEGSKA in the germline V gene (reference sequence). V lost 1 base to trimming and J lost 6 bases; unmatched junction nucleotides: 2. The CDR3 has 12 residues. CDR3 sequence (DNA): TGCAGTGCTAGAGTAACAGGGGGCGAGCAGTACTTC. Translation gives CSARVTGGEQYF.

The gene calls are TRBV18 and TRBJ1-1; D unresolved. Germline CDR1 reads KGHSH; CDR2 reads LQKENI. This CDR3 has 15 amino acids. V dropped 2 bases and J dropped 2 bases, with 12 bases sitting between them. CDR3 protein: CASSPGSALNTEAFF. The CDR3 DNA is TGTGCCAGCTCACCAGGGTCAGCCCTTAACACTGAAGCTTTCTTT.

This chain connects TRBV30 to TRBJ2-2, with TRBD2 identical over 8 bases. CDR3 length: 15 amino acids. Germline CDR1 GTSNPN, CDR2 SVGIG (reference sequence). The V segment lost 8 bases and the J segment 0 bases; nucleotides outside the gene matches: 8. The CDR3 DNA reads TGTGCCCTAAGCCCTAGCGGGCCGAACACCGGGGAGCTGTTTTTT. Encoded protein: CALSPSGPNTGELFF.

This sequence joins TRBV20-1 and TRBJ2-7; TRBD2 matches at 11 bases. The CDR3 is 18 residues long. The V gene end was trimmed by 0 bases and the J gene end by 0 bases; junction bases not matched to a gene: 10. The germline V gene encodes CDR1 DFQATT and CDR2 SNEGSKA (reference sequence). CDR3: CSARDRTSGGINSYEQYF. CDR3 DNA sequence: TGCAGTGCTAGAGATCGAACTAGCGGGGGCATCAACTCCTACGAGCAGTACTTC.

The chain combines TRBV18 with TRBJ1-4; D is unclear. This CDR3 spans 14 amino acids. The V gene lost 3 bases and the J gene lost 5 bases, with 10 bases spanning the gap. Germline V gene lookup returns CDR1 KGHSH and CDR2 LQKENI. DNA for the CDR3: TGTGCCAGCTCACCGACTCCCTCCAATGAAAAACTGTTTTTT. Amino acid sequence: CASSPTPSNEKLFF.

The chain uses TRBV28 and TRBJ2-1, with D tentatively TRBD2 (6 bases). V dropped 3 bases and J dropped 2 bases, with 11 bases sitting between them. The CDR3 loop spans 15 amino acids. CDR1 MDHEN and CDR2 SYDVKM come from the germline V gene. CDR3 nucleotide sequence: TGTGCCAGCAGTTTGGGGACTCTAGCCTACAATGAGCAGTTCTTC. Translating gives CASSLGTLAYNEQFF.

The chain joins TRBV11-2 to TRBJ2-5; no clear D gene. Germline V lookup: CDR1 SGHAT, CDR2 FQNNGV. CDR3 length: 13 residues. The V end lost 1 base, the J end lost 5 bases, and 8 bases lay between the germline ends. CDR3 protein: CASSLGVRETQYF. The DNA for the CDR3 is TGTGCCAGCAGCTTAGGCGTCCGGGAGACCCAGTACTTC.

The chain joins TRBV9 to TRBJ2-1; 7 positions match TRBD1. This CDR3 spans 16 amino acids. V lost 0 bases to trimming and J lost 2 bases; unmatched junction nucleotides: 5. From germline, CDR1 is SGDLS and CDR2 YYNGEE. CDR3: CASSVGGDRPYNEQFF. The CDR3 DNA is TGTGCCAGCAGCGTAGGTGGGGACAGACCCTACAATGAGCAGTTCTTC. The complete variable domain, with remaining parts taken from reference TRBV9 and TRBJ2-1, reads DSGVTQTPKHLITATGQRVTLRCSPRSGDLSVYWYQQSLDQGLQFLIQYYNGEERAKGNILERFSAQQFPDLHSELNLSSLELGDSALYFCASSVGGDRPYNEQFFGPGTRLTVL.

The gene calls are TRBV30 and TRBJ1-5; 8 bases align to TRBD1. J lost 6 bases, V lost 2 bases, and 12 bases had no gene match. Germline CDR1 and CDR2: GTSNPN and SVGIG (reference sequence). The CDR3 totals 16 residues. CDR3 in amino acids: CAWSPTSTGDSQPQHF. CDR3 nucleotides: TGTGCCTGGAGTCCGACCTCGACAGGGGATTCTCAGCCCCAGCATTTT.

This sequence joins TRBV3-1 and TRBJ1-2; 7 bases match TRBD1. CDR1 LGHDT and CDR2 YNNKEL come from the germline V gene (reference sequence). J was trimmed by 4 bases and V by 1 base; bases with no gene match: 3. The CDR3 covers 14 residues. The CDR3 DNA reads TGTGCCAGCAGCCAAGGTCGGACAGGCTATGGCTACACCTTC. It codes for CASSQGRTGYGYTF.

The chain carries TRBV27 and TRBJ2-1, with TRBD2 identical over 8 bases. Germline lookup yields CDR1 MNHEY and CDR2 SMNVEV (reference sequence). The CDR3 is 18 amino acids. Trimming cost V 2 bases and J 6 bases; bases outside gene matches: 15. The CDR3 is CASSLRRGSGRISNEQFF. CDR3 coding DNA: TGTGCCAGCAGTTTAAGACGGGGGAGCGGGAGAATTAGCAATGAGCAGTTCTTC.

This clonotype was seen just once. The V gene is TRBV27, the J gene TRBJ2-7; the D gene is possibly TRBD2 (6 bases). This CDR3 is 15 amino acids long. CDR1 and CDR2 (germline): MNHEY, SMNVEV (reference sequence). V dropped 6 bases and J dropped 1 base, with 16 bases sitting between them. CDR3 sequence: CASRPHAGQSYEQYF. CDR3 nucleotides: TGTGCCAGCAGGCCCCATGCGGGGCAGTCCTACGAGCAGTACTTC.

This chain joins TRBV5-1 and TRBJ2-6, with D uncertain. Germline-derived CDR1 and CDR2 are SGHRS and YFSETQ. The CDR3 is made up of 17 amino acids. V was trimmed by 1 base and J by 0 bases, leaving 11 bases between them. CDR3 sequence: CASSLFYRRSGANVLTF. The CDR3 nucleotides are TGCGCCAGCAGCTTGTTTTATCGGCGCTCTGGGGCCAACGTCCTGACTTTC.

The chain uses TRBV30 and TRBJ2-2; D might be TRBD1 (6 bases). Germline V lookup: CDR1 GTSNPN, CDR2 SVGIG (reference sequence). V was trimmed by 5 bases and J by 8 bases, leaving 15 bases between them. This CDR3 comprises 13 residues. CDR3 coding DNA: TGTGCCTGGCGGCAGGGGTATGCGGGGGAGCTGTTTTTT. Amino acids: CAWRQGYAGELFF. Variable domain in full (rest from reference TRBV30 and TRBJ2-2): SQTIHQWPATLVQPVGSPLSLECTVEGTSNPNLYWYRQAAGRGLQLLFYSVGIGQISSEVPQNLSASRPQDRQFILSSKKLLLSDSGFYLCAWRQGYAGELFFGEGSRLTVL.

CDR3 bases: TGCGCCAGCAGCCCTCGAGAAGGGGCGAGCACCGGGGAGCTGTTTTTT. This translates into CASSPREGASTGELFF. The V gene is TRBV4-1, the J gene TRBJ2-2; tentative D call: TRBD1 (5 bases). The CDR3 runs 16 residues. V was clipped by 4 bases and J by 4 bases, with 16 bases between them. Germline values: CDR1 MGHRA, CDR2 YSYEKL.

This clonotype was detected only once. V gene TRBV20-1 combines with J gene TRBJ1-5, with unresolved D. This CDR3 spans 17 amino acids. V gave up 3 bases and J gave up 2 bases, with 20 bases separating them. CDR1 is DFQATT and CDR2 is SNEGSKA in the germline V gene (reference sequence). This CDR3 is CSARTSVLSVGNQPQHF. The CDR3 DNA is TGCAGTGCTAGGACCAGCGTTCTGAGTGTTGGCAATCAGCCCCAGCATTTT.

V gene TRBV27 combines with J gene TRBJ2-7, with D perhaps TRBD1 (5 bases). V was shortened by 5 bases and J by 4 bases, with 21 bases between the two germline ends. Looked up from germline, CDR1 is MNHEY and CDR2 is SMNVEV (reference sequence). The CDR3 contains 16 residues. Here the CDR3 reads CASSPMSWSRGYEQYF. CDR3 in DNA: TGTGCCAGCAGTCCTATGAGTTGGTCAAGGGGTTACGAGCAGTACTTC.

This rearrangement joins TRBV19 to TRBJ2-1; D not certain. Germline CDR1 and CDR2: LNHDA and SQIVND (reference sequence). This CDR3 has 12 residues. V dropped 3 bases and J dropped 5 bases, with 5 bases sitting between them. The CDR3 sequence is CASSIYNNEQFF. CDR3 coding DNA: TGTGCCAGTAGTATTTATAACAATGAGCAGTTCTTC.

This chain uses TRBV7-2 with TRBJ2-6; D ambiguous. With 3 bases removed from V and 2 bases from J, the gap between germline ends came to 11 bases. The CDR3 loop spans 16 amino acids. Germline CDR1 and CDR2: SGHTA and FQGNSA. DNA for the CDR3: TGTGCCAGCAGCTTCGCAGCCCGAACTGGGGCCAACGTCCTGACTTTC. This encodes CASSFAARTGANVLTF. Supplemented by reference TRBV7-2 and TRBJ2-6, the full variable domain reads GAGVSQSPSNKVTEKGKDVELRCDPISGHTALYWYRQSLGQGLEFLIYFQGNSAPDKSGLPSDRFSAERTGGSVSTLTIQRTQQEDSAVYLCASSFAARTGANVLTFGAGSRLTVL.

The chain links TRBV5-4 to TRBJ2-7; D uncertain. CDR3 length: 17 residues. The germline V gene has CDR1 SGHNT and CDR2 YYREEE (reference sequence). The ends were cut back, 4 bases at V and 0 bases at J, with 20 bases in the middle. Written as DNA, the CDR3 is TGTGCCAGCAGCCCCCGGACGGCCGCAGCTATCTCCTACGAGCAGTACTTC. It encodes CASSPRTAAAISYEQYF.

The V gene is TRBV3-1, the J gene TRBJ2-1, with a tentative D call TRBD2 (5 bases). Deletions cut 0 bases from V and 7 bases from J, with 10 bases between. CDR3 length: 14 residues. From germline, CDR1 is LGHDT and CDR2 YNNKEL (reference sequence). The CDR3 DNA sequence: TGTGCCAGCAGCCAAGAACTAGTAGTAAATGAGCAGTTCTTC. This sequence encodes CASSQELVVNEQFF.